This T cell receptor (beta chain) comes out of a study of long-term antiretroviral therapy in people with HIV. As for the study in general: The earliest samples predate the 2015 immediate-ART recommendation by about a decade.

Version v3.0 of the immunoSEQ assay was performed at survey level. Some clones are missing from TCRdb's copy, which holds only in-frame ones; the method was immunoSEQ multiplex PCR. The sample shows about 24,000 clones, approximately 88% of them seen only once. The germline V gene encodes CDR1 MNHNY and CDR2 SVGAGI (reference sequence). Trimming left V 8 bases short and J 2 bases short, with 10 bases between. The CDR3 extends over 12 amino acids. This sample comprised unsorted PBMCs, obtained roughly 4.1 years after starting antiretroviral therapy. The TCR was taken from a man in his thirties or forties with HIV. This chain connects TRBV6-6 to TRBJ2-7; the D gene is possibly TRBD2 (5 bases). The CDR3 sequence: CASGREPYEQYF. The CDR3 nucleotides are TGTGCCAGCGGAAGGGAGCCCTACGAGCAGTACTTC.